These 14 T cell receptor beta chains came from one sample sequenced in a study of OX40 agonist ivuxolimab in advanced cancers. The protocol was immunoSEQ multiplex PCR, while the TCRdb copy is restricted to in-frame clones and leaves out a portion. The sample lists tens of thousands of clones; about 92% were seen once. The specimen comprised CD4+ or CD8+ T cells sorted from blood, sampled in a trial of the OX40 agonist ivuxolimab. These receptor sequences come from an adult with an advanced solid tumor such as melanoma, head and neck, liver or kidney cancer.

The chain joins TRBV9 to TRBJ2-3, with TRBD2 matching over 12 bases. With 0 bases clipped from V and 8 bases from J, the junction kept 4 bases outside the gene matches. CDR3 length: 15 amino acids. Germline lookup yields CDR1 SGDLS and CDR2 YYNGEE. The CDR3 here is CASSVASGRGGTQYF. The DNA of the CDR3 is TGTGCCAGCAGCGTAGCTAGCGGGAGGGGGGGTACGCAGTATTTT.

This chain uses TRBV11-3 with TRBJ2-3; D is perhaps TRBD2 (6 bases). CDR3 size: 13 residues. V was shortened by 0 bases and J by 5 bases, with 6 bases between the two germline ends. Germline CDR1 SGHNT, CDR2 YENEEA. The CDR3 spells CASSLEAGDTQYF. CDR3 bases: TGTGCCAGCAGCTTAGAAGCGGGAGATACGCAGTATTTT. Supplemented by reference TRBV11-3 and TRBJ2-3, the full variable domain reads EAGVVQSPRYKIIEKKQPVAFWCNPISGHNTLYWYLQNLGQGPELLIRYENEEAVDDSQLPKDRFSAERLKGVDSTLKIQPAELGDSAVYLCASSLEAGDTQYFGPGTRLTVL.

This clone was found once. This chain joins TRBV27 and TRBJ1-6; no clear D. Germline V gene data show CDR1 as MNHEY and CDR2 as SMNVEV (reference sequence). This CDR3 is 13 amino acids long. V was cut by 3 bases and J by 4 bases, with 4 bases left in between. This CDR3 is CASSFSYNSPLHF. Here the CDR3 DNA reads TGTGCCAGCAGTTTCTCTTATAATTCACCCCTCCACTTT.

The V gene is TRBV25-1, the J gene TRBJ2-1; D is perhaps TRBD2 (5 bases). This CDR3 is built from 11 residues. V lost 7 bases and J lost 8, with 9 bases in between. Germline V lookup: CDR1 MGHDK, CDR2 SYGVNS. In DNA, the CDR3 is TGTGCCAGCACCCTCGGGGATGAGCAGTTCTTC. This gives the protein CASTLGDEQFF.

The rearrangement joins TRBV15 to TRBJ1-4; D is unresolved. V was pared by 6 bases and J by 4 bases, with 9 bases between. The germline V gene encodes CDR1 LNHNV and CDR2 YYDKDF (reference sequence). This CDR3 is 13 amino acids long. This chain's CDR3 is CATSSQYNEKLFF. The CDR3 nucleotides are TGTGCCACCAGTTCACAGTATAATGAAAAACTGTTTTTT.

The chain couples TRBV7-2 to TRBJ2-3; TRBD2 matches at 9 bases. The CDR3 contains 15 residues. Trimming at V came to 5 bases and at J to 1 base, leaving 4 bases not matched to a gene. Per the germline V gene, CDR1 is SGHTA and CDR2 is FQGNSA. CDR3 protein: CASSGLAGGTDTQYF. The CDR3 coding sequence is TGTGCCAGCAGCGGATTAGCGGGGGGCACAGATACGCAGTATTTT.

This rearrangement joins TRBV11-2 to TRBJ1-4, with D perhaps TRBD1 (6 bases). The CDR3 is 15 amino acids. The germline V gene encodes CDR1 SGHAT and CDR2 FQNNGV. The V end lost 2 bases, the J end lost 8 bases, and 15 bases lay between the germline ends. CDR3 in amino acids: CASSLRQGRGEKLFF. CDR3 in DNA: TGTGCCAGCAGCTTACGTCAGGGGCGAGGGGAAAAACTGTTTTTT.

The chain links TRBV12-5 to TRBJ2-7; D is possibly TRBD2 (7 bases). Trimming took off 6 bases at V and 6 bases at J, with 15 bases between the two ends. The CDR3 covers 13 residues. Germline V gene lookup returns CDR1 LGHNT and CDR2 FRNRAP. The CDR3 here is CASGPARGLEQYF. CDR3 DNA sequence: TGTGCTAGTGGCCCCGCGCGGGGGCTCGAGCAGTACTTC.

V and J are TRBV11-2 and TRBJ1-2; TRBD1 matches 9 bases. Looked up from germline, CDR1 is SGHAT and CDR2 is FQNNGV. Trimming at V came to 4 bases and at J to 4 bases, leaving 4 bases not matched to a gene. The CDR3 extends over 14 amino acids. CDR3 nucleotides: TGTGCCAGCAGCTGGGACAGGGAGGCCTATGGCTACACCTTC. The encoded protein is CASSWDREAYGYTF.

CDR3 loop: CASSDPQETQYF. The CDR3 DNA sequence: TGTGCCAGCAGCGACCCGCAAGAGACCCAGTACTTC. The chain is built from TRBV5-4 and TRBJ2-5, with D unresolved. In germline, CDR1 is SGHNT, CDR2 YYREEE (reference sequence). The CDR3 spans 12 residues. V lost 4 bases and J 2 bases, leaving 6 bases between the germline ends.

This clone appeared a single time. The chain uses TRBV5-6 and TRBJ1-1; tentatively, D is TRBD1 (5 bases). Germline CDR1 reads SGHDT; CDR2 reads YYEEEE. CDR3 length equals 13 residues. The V gene lost 2 bases and the J gene lost 4 bases, with 9 bases spanning the gap. CDR3 coding DNA: TGTGCCAGCAGCTTTATGGGGGGCACTGAAGCTTTCTTT. Translating it yields CASSFMGGTEAFF.

The chain recombines TRBV2 with TRBJ2-1; D is uncertain. The germline gives CDR1 SNHLY, CDR2 FYNNEI. Trimming removed 7 bases at V and 6 bases at J, with 4 bases between. CDR3 length: 10 residues. The CDR3 coding sequence is TGTGCCAGCATGAGCAATGAGCAGTTCTTC. Its protein is CASMSNEQFF. The complete variable domain, with remaining parts taken from reference TRBV2 and TRBJ2-1, reads EPEVTQTPSHQVTQMGQEVILRCVPISNHLYFYWYRQILGQKVEFLVSFYNNEISEKSEIFDDQFSVERPDGSNFTLKIRSTKLEDSAMYFCASMSNEQFFGPGTRLTVL.

This sequence joins TRBV15 and TRBJ2-5; D gene unclear. V was shortened by 2 bases and J by 5 bases, with 12 bases between the two germline ends. Per germline, CDR1 LNHNV and CDR2 YYDKDF (reference sequence). The CDR3 contains 14 residues. CDR3 residues: CATSRSSNWETQYF. CDR3 sequence (DNA): TGTGCCACCAGCAGATCAAGTAATTGGGAGACCCAGTACTTC.

This rearrangement joins TRBV18 to TRBJ2-7; TRBD2 is a possible D gene (5 bases). The germline V and J ends were trimmed by 2 bases and 5 bases, with 10 bases remaining between them. The CDR3 totals 13 residues. Germline CDR1 is KGHSH and CDR2 is LQKENI. The CDR3 loop is CASSPTGIHEQYF. CDR3 bases: TGTGCCAGCTCACCAACGGGAATCCACGAGCAGTACTTC.